This paragraph covers one T cell receptor beta chain sequence. These data originate in a study of blood T cell repertoires in COVID-19. Study-wide background: The United States, Italy and Spain supplied acute and convalescent COVID-19 samples.

Profiled with immunoSEQ multiplex PCR; TCRdb holds only in-frame clones, not every one. The table has about 280,000 clones, almost 90% seen once. The CDR3 consists of 16 residues. Trimming at V came to 1 base and at J to 5 bases, leaving 5 bases not matched to a gene. Germline V lookup: CDR1 SGHRS, CDR2 YFSETQ. The chain recombines TRBV5-1 with TRBJ2-5, with 13 bases lining up with TRBD2. The sequence was obtained from a woman younger than 45 with COVID-19, enrolled during active disease. Sequencing was carried out using peripheral blood. The CDR3 DNA follows: TGCGCCAGCAGCTTGATAACTAGCGGGAGGGGGGAGACCCAGTACTTC. Translation: CASSLITSGRGETQYF.